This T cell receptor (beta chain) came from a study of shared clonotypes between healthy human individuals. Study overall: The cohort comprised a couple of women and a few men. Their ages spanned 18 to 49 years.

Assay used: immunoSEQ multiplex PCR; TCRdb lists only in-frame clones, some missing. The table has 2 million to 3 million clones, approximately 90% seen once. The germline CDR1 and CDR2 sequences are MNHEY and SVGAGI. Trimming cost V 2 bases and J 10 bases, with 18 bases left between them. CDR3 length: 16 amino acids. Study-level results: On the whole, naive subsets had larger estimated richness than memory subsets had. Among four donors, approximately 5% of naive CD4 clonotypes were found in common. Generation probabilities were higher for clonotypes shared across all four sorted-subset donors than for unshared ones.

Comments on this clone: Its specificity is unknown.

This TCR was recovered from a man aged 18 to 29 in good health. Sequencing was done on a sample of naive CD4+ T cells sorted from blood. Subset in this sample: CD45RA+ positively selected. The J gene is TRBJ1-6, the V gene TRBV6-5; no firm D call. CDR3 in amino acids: CASSYDAEWAGSPLHF. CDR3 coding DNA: TGTGCCAGCAGTTACGACGCCGAGTGGGCGGGCTCACCCCTCCACTTT.